This is a list of T cell receptor beta chains from one sample in a study of T cells in localized non-small cell lung cancer. The method was immunoSEQ multiplex PCR; TCRdb's version includes in-frame clones alone and lacks a portion of them. The sample shows roughly 53,000 clones, 75% to 90% of them seen only once. This specimen consisted of peripheral blood mononuclear cells, obtained before any cancer treatment. These receptors all come from a man aged 35 to 69 with stage III lung adenocarcinoma. The CDR3 runs from the conserved cysteine through the conserved F or W. D genes are given only for firm matches. Clone size is given for some rows only: seen once, a few or many times, or a class if the clone is expanded.

D	size	length	V	J	CDR3	DNA
-	once	14	TRBV6-6	TRBJ2-3	CASSYSGGTDTQYF	TGTGCCAGCAGTTACTCCGGGGGCACAGATACGCAGTATTTT
-	-	14	TRBV19	TRBJ1-4	CASTMYVTNEKLFF	TGTGCCAGTACTATGTATGTCACTAATGAAAAACTGTTTTTT
-	-	14	TRBV19	TRBJ2-1	CASRLRETYNEQFF	TGTGCCAGTAGGCTCAGGGAGACCTACAATGAGCAGTTCTTC
TRBD2	-	18	TRBV9	TRBJ2-7	CASSVAPLVAGALYEQYF	TGTGCCAGCAGCGTAGCTCCCCTGGTAGCGGGGGCCCTATACGAGCAGTACTTC
-	-	15	TRBV5-5	TRBJ1-1	CASSLYARGDTEAFF	TGTGCCAGCAGCTTGTACGCAAGGGGAGACACTGAAGCTTTCTTT
-	-	12	TRBV2	TRBJ1-1	CASLWGSTEAFF	TGTGCCAGCCTCTGGGGGAGCACTGAAGCTTTCTTT
TRBD2	-	15	TRBV27	TRBJ2-5	CASSYGTSGLETQYF	TGTGCCAGCAGTTACGGGACTAGCGGTTTAGAGACCCAGTACTTC
-	-	15	TRBV9	TRBJ2-5	CASSVQPGPQETQYF	TGTGCCAGCAGCGTCCAACCGGGACCCCAAGAGACCCAGTACTTC
-	-	17	TRBV18	TRBJ1-6	CASSPNAEVSYNSPLHF	TGTGCCAGCTCACCAAATGCGGAAGTCTCCTATAATTCACCCCTCCACTTT
-	-	16	TRBV5-4	TRBJ2-6	CASSLGSSSGANVLTF	TGTGCCAGCAGCTTGGGGTCCTCGTCTGGGGCCAACGTCCTGACTTTC
TRBD2	-	16	TRBV7-9	TRBJ2-2	CASSLRLAGGAGELFF	TGTGCCAGCAGCTTGCGTCTAGCGGGGGGCGCCGGGGAGCTGTTTTTT
TRBD2	-	15	TRBV7-3	TRBJ2-3	CASSSTSGGGDTQYF	TGTGCCAGCAGCTCTACTAGCGGAGGGGGAGATACGCAGTATTTT
TRBD1	-	12	TRBV7-9	TRBJ2-3	CAGGTGGDTQYF	TGTGCCGGCGGGACAGGGGGTGATACGCAGTATTTT
-	-	15	TRBV27	TRBJ1-3	CASSLRGGSGNTIYF	TGTGCCAGCAGTTTAAGGGGGGGGTCTGGAAACACCATATATTTT
TRBD2	-	16	TRBV7-3	TRBJ2-3	CASSPGLASTPDTQYF	TGTGCCAGCAGCCCGGGACTAGCCTCCACACCAGATACGCAGTATTTT
-	once	14	TRBV7-6	TRBJ2-5	CASSRPATQETQYF	TGTGCCAGCAGCAGACCCGCGACACAAGAGACCCAGTACTTC
-	-	16	TRBV11-2	TRBJ2-3	CASSLRRWLAADTQYF	TGTGCCAGCAGCTTACGTCGGTGGCTCGCGGCAGATACGCAGTATTTT
-	-	14	TRBV11-3	TRBJ2-2	CASSLKSGGGELFF	TGTGCCAGCAGCCTAAAGTCTGGGGGCGGGGAGCTGTTTTTT
TRBD2	-	16	TRBV28	TRBJ2-1	CASSSRTGRAGNEQFF	TGTGCCAGCAGTTCCCGGACCGGGAGGGCCGGGAATGAGCAGTTCTTC
TRBD2	-	15	TRBV10-2	TRBJ2-1	CASSDSGRAVREAFF	TGCGCCAGCAGTGATAGCGGGAGGGCCGTGAGGGAAGCGTTCTTC
TRBD2	-	15	TRBV4-2	TRBJ2-7	CASSQASGRANEQYF	TGTGCCAGCAGCCAGGCTAGCGGGAGGGCGAACGAGCAGTACTTC
-	-	15	TRBV29-1	TRBJ1-4	CSVDTGEVSNEKLFF	TGCAGCGTTGATACGGGCGAAGTGTCCAATGAAAAACTGTTTTTT
-	-	14	TRBV6-6	TRBJ2-7	CASISPQKPYEQYF	TGTGCCAGCATCAGTCCACAGAAACCCTACGAGCAGTACTTC
-	-	12	TRBV5-1	TRBJ2-3	CASSEYTDTQYF	TGCGCCAGCAGTGAGTACACAGATACGCAGTATTTT
-	-	14	TRBV7-2	TRBJ2-1	CASSLTTLAIEQFF	TGTGCCAGCAGCTTAACAACCCTAGCTATAGAGCAGTTCTTC
-	-	15	TRBV11-2	TRBJ2-3	CASSLLEGHADTQYF	TGTGCCAGCAGCTTACTAGAGGGGCACGCAGATACGCAGTATTTT
-	-	14	TRBV27	TRBJ2-6	CASSWVSGANVLTF	TGTGCCAGCAGTTGGGTCTCTGGGGCCAACGTCCTGACTTTC